This record covers a single TCR beta chain. Original processing methods: Estimation of nucleated cell counts relied on the amplification of reference gene primers. The repertoire was sequenced with immunoSEQ multiplex PCR; TCRdb's copy has only in-frame clones and lacks some. For V, J and clone size, that table is used; D and trimming come from the DNA. The sample consists of roughly 20,000 clones, 70% to 90% of them appearing once. From germline, CDR1 is KGHDR and CDR2 SFDVKD. The CDR3 length is 15 residues. With V trimmed by 2 bases and J by 8 bases, 6 bases remained unmatched. This sample was included in a study of blood T cell repertoires in COVID-19. Study-wide context: Both acute and convalescent COVID-19 samples were obtained from the United States, Italy and Spain. PBMCs, B-cell-depleted T cells, or T cells were the source of the cDNA or gDNA that made up the material.

The chain recombines TRBV24-1 with TRBJ2-1, with TRBD2 identical over 9 bases. What was sequenced was peripheral blood. The sequence came from a human donor with active COVID-19. The donor label of this sample is uncertain. The CDR3 coding sequence is TGTGCCACCAGTGATTCACGGCGGGAGGGCCATGAGCAGTTCTTC. Amino acids: CATSDSRREGHEQFF.